This T cell receptor (beta chain) was observed in a study of T cells in Graves' hyperthyroidism and ophthalmopathy. This clonotype was recorded many times. Antigen: not known. Graves' hyperthyroidism was deemed stable given no ophthalmopathy progression within 18 months. Amplified TCR beta CDR3 regions came from RNA transcripts. TCR CDR3 regions were first amplified by RT-PCR with HTBI primers. TCRdb fed the multiplex PCR reads into MiXCR, producing one record per CDR3 protein. Of over 700,000 distinct CDR3 sequences listed, 35% are singletons. General observations from the study: Model-based prediction identified ophthalmopathy a median approximately 6 months prior to its onset. Also found in blood were most expanded thyroid clonotypes above 0.001.

Germline loops: CDR1 SQVTM, CDR2 ANQGSEA. This CDR3 is 13 amino acids long. V shed 7 bases and J shed 0 bases, with 12 bases lying between them. The receptor was derived from a woman between 40 and 50 years old with Graves' hyperthyroidism. The gene calls are TRBV29-1 and TRBJ1-1; D ambiguous. The sequenced material came from blood. Here the CDR3 reads CSEKVQVNTEAFF. The DNA for the CDR3 is TGCAGCGAAAAAGTACAAGTGAACACTGAAGCTTTCTTT.